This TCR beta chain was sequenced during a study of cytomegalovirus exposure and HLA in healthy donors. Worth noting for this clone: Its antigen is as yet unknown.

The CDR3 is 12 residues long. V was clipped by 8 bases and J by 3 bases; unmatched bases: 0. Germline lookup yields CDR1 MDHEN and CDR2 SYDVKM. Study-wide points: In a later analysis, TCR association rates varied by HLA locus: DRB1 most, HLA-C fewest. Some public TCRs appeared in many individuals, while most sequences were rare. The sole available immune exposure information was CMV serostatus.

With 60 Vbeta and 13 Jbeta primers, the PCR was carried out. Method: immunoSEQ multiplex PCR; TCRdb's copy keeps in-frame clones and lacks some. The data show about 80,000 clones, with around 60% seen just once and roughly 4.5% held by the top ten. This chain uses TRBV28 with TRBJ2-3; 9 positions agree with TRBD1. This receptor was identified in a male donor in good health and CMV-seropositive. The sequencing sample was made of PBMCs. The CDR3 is CASGQGTDTQYF. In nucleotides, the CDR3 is TGTGCCAGCGGACAGGGGACAGATACGCAGTATTTT.